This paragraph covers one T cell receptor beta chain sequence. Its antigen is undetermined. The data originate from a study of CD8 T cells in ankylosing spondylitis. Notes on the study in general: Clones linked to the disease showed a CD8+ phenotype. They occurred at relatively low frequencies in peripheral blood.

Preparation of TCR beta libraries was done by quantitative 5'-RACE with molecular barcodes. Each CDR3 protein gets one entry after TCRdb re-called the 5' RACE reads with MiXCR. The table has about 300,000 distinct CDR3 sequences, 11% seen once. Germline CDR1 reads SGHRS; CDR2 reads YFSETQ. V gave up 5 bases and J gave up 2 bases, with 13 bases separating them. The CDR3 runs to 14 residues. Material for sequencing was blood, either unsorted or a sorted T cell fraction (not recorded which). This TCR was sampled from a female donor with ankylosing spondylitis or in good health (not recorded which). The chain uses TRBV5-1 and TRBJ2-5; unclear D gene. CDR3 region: CASRRSPTQETQYF. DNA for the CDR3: TGCGCCAGCAGGAGATCCCCAACACAAGAGACCCAGTACTTC.